This is a list of T cell receptor beta chains from one sample in a study of blood T cell repertoires in COVID-19. The data were produced by immunoSEQ multiplex PCR, yet TCRdb's version contains in-frame clones alone and is incomplete. The table lists about 120,000 clones, 85% of them singletons. Material: peripheral blood. Receptors originate from a human donor in a cohort sampled during active COVID-19. The CDR3 runs from the conserved cysteine through the conserved F or W.

j_call: TRBJ2-5; v_call: TRBV11-2; cdr3_aa: CASSSDREETQYF
j_call: TRBJ1-3; v_call: TRBV3-1/TRBV3-2; cdr3_aa: CASSPFPPTGSSGNTIYF
j_call: TRBJ1-1; v_call: TRBV7-9; cdr3_aa: CASSLQPGQGNTEAFF
j_call: TRBJ2-7; v_call: TRBV19; cdr3_aa: CASSSLWGLSSYEQYF
j_call: TRBJ2-3; v_call: TRBV9; cdr3_aa: CASSPRLAGGNTDTQYF
j_call: TRBJ1-3; v_call: TRBV7-3; cdr3_aa: CARPGSGNTIYF
j_call: TRBJ2-5; v_call: TRBV7-6; cdr3_aa: CASSLGTGKETQYF
j_call: TRBJ2-1; v_call: TRBV3-1/TRBV3-2; cdr3_aa: CASRPGQGSYNEQFF
j_call: TRBJ1-1; v_call: TRBV7-9; cdr3_aa: CASSHSRKAFF
j_call: TRBJ1-2; v_call: TRBV19; cdr3_aa: CASSKGQIIYGYTF
j_call: TRBJ2-6; v_call: TRBV19; cdr3_aa: CASSILVGRGYFGANVLTF
j_call: TRBJ1-1; v_call: TRBV7-9; cdr3_aa: CASSLLARTEAFF
j_call: TRBJ2-7; v_call: TRBV11-2; cdr3_aa: CASSFGSSQDEQYF
j_call: TRBJ1-6; v_call: TRBV21-1; cdr3_aa: CASSKYSTNSPLHF
j_call: TRBJ1-1; v_call: TRBV6-6; cdr3_aa: CASSPRTGGRWNTEAFF
j_call: TRBJ2-3; v_call: TRBV19; cdr3_aa: CASSISRGTDTQYF
j_call: TRBJ2-7; v_call: TRBV3-1/TRBV3-2; cdr3_aa: CASTQRGVGRSEQYF
j_call: TRBJ2-1; v_call: TRBV3-1/TRBV3-2; cdr3_aa: CASSPKALRLAGGLNEQFF
j_call: TRBJ1-5; v_call: TRBV11-2; cdr3_aa: CASSDDWGGKVQPQHF
j_call: TRBJ2-2; v_call: TRBV21-1; cdr3_aa: CASSKGYSGPCTGELFF
j_call: TRBJ2-3; v_call: TRBV14; cdr3_aa: CASSQDLQGRTDTQYF
j_call: TRBJ2-7; v_call: TRBV11-2; cdr3_aa: CASSLTQGTASYEQYF
j_call: TRBJ2-1; v_call: TRBV5-5; cdr3_aa: CASSGIIAGPKGNEQFF
j_call: TRBJ1-1; v_call: TRBV5-1; cdr3_aa: CASSLERQGIAFF
j_call: TRBJ1-5; v_call: TRBV19; cdr3_aa: CASTTGQGSNQPQHF
j_call: TRBJ2-1; v_call: TRBV24-1; cdr3_aa: CATGTGFREQFF
j_call: TRBJ2-1; v_call: TRBV9; cdr3_aa: CASSVVSGSRNEQFF
j_call: TRBJ2-1; v_call: TRBV9; cdr3_aa: CASSAPETRIANEQFF
j_call: TRBJ2-1; v_call: TRBV19; cdr3_aa: CASSETGPAAYNEQFF
j_call: TRBJ1-1; v_call: TRBV29-1; cdr3_aa: CSGATGRNTEAFF
j_call: TRBJ1-4; v_call: TRBV4-3; cdr3_aa: CASSQDTGYGEKLFF
j_call: TRBJ2-2; v_call: TRBV29-1; cdr3_aa: CSAAGTGGFGELFF
j_call: TRBJ1-6; v_call: TRBV6-2/TRBV6-3; cdr3_aa: CASSYLGGKNSPLHF
j_call: TRBJ2-7; v_call: TRBV7-3; cdr3_aa: CASSSFGTGEYEQYF
j_call: TRBJ2-1; v_call: TRBV19; cdr3_aa: CASSKTSGGTINEQFF
j_call: TRBJ2-2; v_call: TRBV29-1; cdr3_aa: CSVERAGLDTGELFF
j_call: TRBJ1-1; v_call: TRBV19; cdr3_aa: CASSVQGRGTEAFF
j_call: TRBJ2-2; v_call: TRBV19; cdr3_aa: CASSRAFTQGLNTGELFF
j_call: TRBJ2-1; v_call: TRBV7-2; cdr3_aa: CASSKNGGAYNEQFF
j_call: TRBJ1-6; v_call: TRBV7-2; cdr3_aa: CASSISATGPDSPLHF
j_call: TRBJ2-7; v_call: TRBV5-1; cdr3_aa: CAGDRVGLHEQYF
j_call: TRBJ1-2; v_call: TRBV29-1; cdr3_aa: CSARTGLNGYTF
j_call: TRBJ1-4; v_call: TRBV3-1/TRBV3-2; cdr3_aa: CASSPLQGKEEKLFF
j_call: TRBJ2-2; v_call: TRBV10-3; cdr3_aa: CAISESGGTGELFF
j_call: TRBJ1-1; v_call: TRBV5-1; cdr3_aa: CASSLSRGAMNTEAFF
j_call: TRBJ1-1; v_call: TRBV10-3; cdr3_aa: CAISAGGVQAFF
j_call: TRBJ2-7; v_call: TRBV28; cdr3_aa: CASTQLDSYEQYF
j_call: TRBJ1-1; v_call: TRBV2; cdr3_aa: CASSRGQGVPEAFF
j_call: TRBJ1-1; v_call: TRBV7-2; cdr3_aa: CASSPRGGENAEAFF
j_call: TRBJ1-3; v_call: TRBV7-9; cdr3_aa: CASSSGAGSGNTIYF
j_call: TRBJ1-5; v_call: TRBV5-8; cdr3_aa: CASSLRVDSGNQPQHF
j_call: TRBJ2-7; v_call: TRBV5-1; cdr3_aa: CASSRGGQGPYEQYF
j_call: TRBJ1-2; v_call: TRBV6-5; cdr3_aa: CASRPILGQSYGYTF
j_call: TRBJ1-3; v_call: TRBV6-5; cdr3_aa: CASSYGHGSSGNTIYF
j_call: TRBJ2-6; v_call: TRBV9; cdr3_aa: CASSRQQNPGANVLTF
j_call: TRBJ1-2; v_call: TRBV4-1; cdr3_aa: CASSSTAGQGAFGYTF
j_call: TRBJ1-5; v_call: TRBV12-5; cdr3_aa: CATSPDQPQHF
j_call: TRBJ2-7; v_call: TRBV5-1; cdr3_aa: CASSSQRGTAYEQYF
j_call: TRBJ2-1; v_call: TRBV19; cdr3_aa: CASSRPQGATYNEQFF
j_call: TRBJ1-4; v_call: TRBV2; cdr3_aa: CASTTGPRGEKLFF